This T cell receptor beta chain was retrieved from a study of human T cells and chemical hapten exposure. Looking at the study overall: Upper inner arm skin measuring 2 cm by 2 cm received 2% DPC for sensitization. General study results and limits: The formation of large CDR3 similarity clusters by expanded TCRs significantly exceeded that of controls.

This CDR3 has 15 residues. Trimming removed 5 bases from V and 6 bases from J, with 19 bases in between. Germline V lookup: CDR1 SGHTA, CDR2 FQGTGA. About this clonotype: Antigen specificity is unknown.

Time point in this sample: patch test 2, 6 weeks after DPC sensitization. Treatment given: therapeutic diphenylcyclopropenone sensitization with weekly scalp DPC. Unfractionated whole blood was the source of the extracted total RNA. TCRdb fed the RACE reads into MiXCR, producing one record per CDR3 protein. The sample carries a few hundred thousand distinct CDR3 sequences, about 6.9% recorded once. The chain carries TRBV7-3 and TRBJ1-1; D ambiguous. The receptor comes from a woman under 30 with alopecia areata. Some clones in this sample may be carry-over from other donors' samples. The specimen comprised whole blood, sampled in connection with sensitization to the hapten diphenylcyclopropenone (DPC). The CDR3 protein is CASSPSGGLRAEAFF. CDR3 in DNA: TGTGCCAGCAGCCCAAGTGGCGGATTGAGGGCTGAAGCTTTCTTT.